The rows below give T cell receptor beta chains drawn from one sample of a study of blood T cell repertoires in COVID-19. Method: immunoSEQ multiplex PCR; TCRdb's copy keeps in-frame clones and lacks some. The table includes approximately 300,000 clones, 88% detected once. Sequenced sample: peripheral blood. Receptor source: a woman aged 45 to 65 with active or convalescent COVID-19. The CDR3 runs from the conserved cysteine through the conserved F or W. The order of the fields is D gene, V gene, J gene, clone size, CDR3 protein, CDR3 DNA. A D gene is named only where the DNA matches it firmly. Clone size is given for some rows only: seen once, a few or many times, or a class if the clone is expanded.

-	TRBV27	TRBJ2-1	-	CASSLSSPLYNEQFF	TGTGCCAGCAGTCTGTCTAGCCCCCTTTACAATGAGCAGTTCTTC
TRBD1	TRBV7-9	TRBJ2-2	few	CASSLAAGGSTGELFF	TGTGCCAGCAGCTTAGCTGCAGGGGGAAGCACCGGGGAGCTGTTTTTT
TRBD2	TRBV18	TRBJ2-7	once	CASSPQRDYEQYF	TGTGCCAGCTCACCACAGCGGGACTACGAGCAGTACTTC
-	TRBV13	TRBJ2-3	-	CASSPTAGTDTQYF	TGTGCCAGCAGCCCAACAGCGGGCACAGATACGCAGTATTTT
-	TRBV7-2	TRBJ2-7	-	CASSLEGNSYEQYF	TGTGCCAGCAGCTTAGAGGGGAACTCCTACGAGCAGTACTTC
TRBD2	TRBV14	TRBJ2-7	-	CASSRMTSGGYEQYF	TGTGCCAGCAGCCGCATGACTAGCGGGGGCTACGAGCAGTACTTC
TRBD1	TRBV19	TRBJ1-5	-	CASSIGGQGAQPQHF	TGTGCCAGTAGTATCGGGGGACAGGGGGCTCAGCCCCAGCATTTT
-	TRBV24-1	TRBJ2-1	-	CATSDPGQPNEQFF	TGTGCCACCAGTGACCCTGGACAGCCGAATGAGCAGTTCTTC
-	TRBV19	TRBJ1-3	-	CASSIRWESAKPGNTIYF	TGTGCCAGTAGTATACGTTGGGAGTCCGCCAAACCTGGAAACACCATATATTTT
-	TRBV9	TRBJ2-7	-	CASSVGRGAYEQYF	TGTGCCAGCAGCGTAGGCAGGGGGGCCTACGAGCAGTACTTC
TRBD1	TRBV7-6	TRBJ1-1	-	CASSLRRQGGTEAFF	TGTGCCAGCAGCTTAAGACGACAGGGCGGCACTGAAGCTTTCTTT
-	TRBV14	TRBJ1-2	few	CASSPGAYGYTF	TGTGCCAGCAGCCCAGGGGCCTACGGCTACACCTTC
TRBD1	TRBV19	TRBJ1-1	-	CASKGRGAEAFF	TGTGCCAGTAAGGGCAGGGGGGCTGAAGCTTTCTTT
-	TRBV3-1/TRBV3-2	TRBJ1-1	-	CASSQARENTEAFF	TGTGCCAGCAGCCAAGCCAGGGAGAACACTGAAGCTTTCTTT
-	TRBV6-2/TRBV6-3	TRBJ2-1	-	CASSYSSGGQHNEQFF	TGTGCCAGCAGTTACTCCAGCGGGGGACAGCACAATGAGCAGTTCTTC
-	TRBV11-2	TRBJ2-1	once	CASSPVGGLRYNEQFF	TGTGCCAGCAGCCCCGTCGGGGGGCTAAGGTACAATGAGCAGTTCTTC
TRBD1	TRBV2	TRBJ1-4	-	CASSETGGGGKLFF	TGTGCCAGCAGTGAGACAGGGGGCGGGGGAAAACTGTTTTTT
-	TRBV4-3	TRBJ2-7	-	CASSQDPRQQLYEQYF	TGCGCCAGCAGCCAAGATCCCAGACAGCAGCTCTACGAGCAGTACTTC
TRBD2	TRBV25-1	TRBJ2-3	-	CASSAGRDTDTQYF	TGTGCCAGCAGTGCGGGGAGGGACACAGATACGCAGTATTTT
-	TRBV7-2	TRBJ1-4	-	CASSLAPGGLDEKLFF	TGTGCCAGCAGCTTAGCGCCCGGGGGTTTAGATGAAAAACTGTTTTTT
-	TRBV29-1	TRBJ1-3	-	CSVGGSSGNTIYF	TGCAGCGTTGGCGGGAGCTCTGGAAACACCATATATTTT
-	TRBV18	TRBJ1-3	-	CASSPPTVDTIYF	TGTGCCAGCTCACCACCAACAGTGGACACCATATATTTT
-	TRBV28	TRBJ1-2	-	CASSGQGTYGYTF	TGTGCCAGCAGTGGGCAGGGGACCTATGGCTACACCTTC
-	TRBV2	TRBJ2-7	-	CATAVTVGQVSTEQYF	TGTGCCACAGCAGTGACAGTGGGCCAGGTCAGCACCGAGCAGTACTTC
-	TRBV12-5	TRBJ1-1	once	CASGLVLAATMNTEAFF	TGTGCTAGTGGTTTGGTACTTGCAGCTACTATGAACACTGAAGCTTTCTTT
-	TRBV3-1/TRBV3-2	TRBJ1-3	-	CASSRTGFAGNTIYF	TGTGCCAGCAGCCGCACAGGTTTCGCTGGAAACACCATATATTTT
TRBD2	TRBV20-1	TRBJ2-7	-	CSASAETSIYEQYF	TGCAGTGCTAGTGCCGAGACTAGCATCTACGAGCAGTACTTC
TRBD2	TRBV9	TRBJ2-3	-	CASSVGLSGGARTDTQYF	TGTGCCAGCAGCGTAGGGCTGAGCGGGGGGGCTCGAACAGATACGCAGTATTTT
TRBD1	TRBV12-5	TRBJ2-2	-	CASGLSYRGRGGELFF	TGTGCTAGTGGTCTTTCTTACAGGGGGCGCGGCGGGGAGCTGTTTTTT
TRBD2	TRBV18	TRBJ2-3	-	CASSPGTSGSTDTQYF	TGTGCCAGCTCACCCGGGACTAGCGGGAGCACAGATACGCAGTATTTT
TRBD1	TRBV20-1	TRBJ1-2	-	CSATDSGQEDYGYTF	TGCAGTGCTACTGATTCGGGACAGGAAGACTATGGCTACACCTTC
-	TRBV28	TRBJ2-1	-	CASSPRTGSYNEQFF	TGTGCCAGCAGTCCGCGGACTGGCTCCTACAATGAGCAGTTCTTC
TRBD2	TRBV11-3	TRBJ2-1	once	CASSLGGLAGRVEQFF	TGTGCCAGCAGCTTAGGGGGACTAGCGGGAAGGGTTGAGCAGTTCTTC
TRBD1	TRBV4-3	TRBJ2-5	-	CASSQVWDRGETQYF	TGCGCCAGCAGCCAAGTGTGGGACAGAGGAGAGACCCAGTACTTC
-	TRBV9	TRBJ2-5	-	CASSVGSPRFQETQYF	TGTGCCAGCAGCGTAGGAAGCCCCCGTTTCCAAGAGACCCAGTACTTC
TRBD1	TRBV4-1	TRBJ1-1	-	CASSPQGQAPSEAFF	TGCGCCAGCAGCCCCCAAGGACAGGCACCCTCTGAAGCTTTCTTT
-	TRBV19	TRBJ2-1	-	CASNLEDSYNEQFF	TGTGCCAGTAACCTAGAGGACTCCTACAATGAGCAGTTCTTC
TRBD2	TRBV5-4	TRBJ2-2	-	CAAGTSGNPRINTGELFF	TGTGCCGCAGGGACTAGCGGGAACCCGAGGATAAACACCGGGGAGCTGTTTTTT
TRBD1	TRBV5-5	TRBJ1-6	-	CASSPTGTSSYNSPLHF	TGTGCCAGCAGCCCGACAGGGACGAGCTCCTATAATTCACCCCTCCACTTT
TRBD1	TRBV18	TRBJ2-2	-	CASSPQGQGTGELFF	TGTGCCAGCTCACCCCAGGGACAGGGCACCGGGGAGCTGTTTTTT
TRBD2	TRBV15	TRBJ2-1	once	CATSGSPSGRFLQQFF	TGTGCCACCAGCGGATCCCCTAGCGGGAGGTTTTTACAACAGTTCTTC
TRBD2	TRBV11-2	TRBJ2-1	once	CASSPLRGVAYNEQFF	TGTGCCAGCAGCCCCCTTCGGGGGGTCGCCTACAATGAGCAGTTCTTC
TRBD1	TRBV29-1	TRBJ1-3	once	CSVGTGSFSGNTIYF	TGCAGCGTTGGGACAGGCAGTTTCTCTGGAAACACCATATATTTT
TRBD2	TRBV11-2	TRBJ2-5	-	CASSFGSGMYQETQYF	TGTGCCAGCAGCTTTGGTAGCGGGATGTACCAAGAGACCCAGTACTTC
-	TRBV28	TRBJ1-2	-	CASSPMGRTRFNYGYTF	TGTGCCAGCAGTCCGATGGGCCGGACAAGATTTAACTATGGCTACACCTTC
TRBD1	TRBV7-6	TRBJ2-7	once	CASSLADRDKGYEQYF	TGTGCCAGCAGCTTAGCGGACAGGGACAAAGGATACGAGCAGTACTTC
-	TRBV11-2	TRBJ1-2	-	CASSLQTNYGYTF	TGTGCCAGCAGCTTACAGACTAACTATGGCTACACCTTC